The entry below gives a single T cell receptor beta chain sequence along with its context. The record originates from a study of CD8 T cells in Susac syndrome. When the RNA was reverse transcribed, random hexamers were used with an input of roughly 0.45 to 1 ug. TCRdb recomputed calls from the immunoSEQ multiplex PCR reads with MiXCR, one row per CDR3 protein. The table records about 80,000 distinct CDR3 sequences, roughly 95% of them present only once. The V and J ends lost 5 bases and 3 bases respectively, with 17 bases between them. The CDR3 runs 15 residues. Germline CDR1 reads SEHNR; CDR2 reads FQNEAQ (reference sequence).

The J gene is TRBJ2-7, the V gene TRBV7-9; possible D gene TRBD1, 7 bases. This receptor was taken from a human donor with Susac syndrome. The sample was CD8+ T cells from PBMCs. CDR3 protein: CASSPGQGGLYEQYF. The CDR3 DNA follows: TGTGCCAGCAGCCCAGGGCAGGGGGGACTCTACGAGCAGTACTTC.